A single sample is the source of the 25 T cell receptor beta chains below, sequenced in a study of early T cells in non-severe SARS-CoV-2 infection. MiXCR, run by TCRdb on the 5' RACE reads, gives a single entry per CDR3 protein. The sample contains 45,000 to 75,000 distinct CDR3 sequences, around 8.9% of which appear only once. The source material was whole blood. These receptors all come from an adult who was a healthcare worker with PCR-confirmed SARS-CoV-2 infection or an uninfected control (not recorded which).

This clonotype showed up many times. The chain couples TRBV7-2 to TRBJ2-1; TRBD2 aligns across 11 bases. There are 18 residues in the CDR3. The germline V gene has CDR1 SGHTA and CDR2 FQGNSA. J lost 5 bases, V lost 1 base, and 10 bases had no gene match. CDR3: CASSLVMSSGRRDNEQFF. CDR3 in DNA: TGTGCCAGCAGCTTAGTCATGTCTAGCGGGAGGAGAGACAATGAGCAGTTCTTC.

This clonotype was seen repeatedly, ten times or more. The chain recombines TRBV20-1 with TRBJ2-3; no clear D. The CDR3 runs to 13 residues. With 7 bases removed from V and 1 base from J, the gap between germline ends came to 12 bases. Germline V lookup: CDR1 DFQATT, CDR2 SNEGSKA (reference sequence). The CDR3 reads CSGAVHGTDTQYF. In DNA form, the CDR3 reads TGCAGTGGTGCGGTCCACGGCACAGATACGCAGTATTTT.

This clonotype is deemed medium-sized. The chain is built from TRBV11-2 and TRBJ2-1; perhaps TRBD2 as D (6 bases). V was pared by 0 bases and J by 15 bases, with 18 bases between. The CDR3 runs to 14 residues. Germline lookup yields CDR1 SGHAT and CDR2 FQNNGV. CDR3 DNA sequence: TGTGCCAGCAGCTTAGAACCCGGTAGCGGCAAGCTGTTCTTC. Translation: CASSLEPGSGKLFF.

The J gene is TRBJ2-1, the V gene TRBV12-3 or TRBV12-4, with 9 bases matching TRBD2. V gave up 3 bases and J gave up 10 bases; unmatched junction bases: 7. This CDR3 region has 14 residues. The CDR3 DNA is TGTGCCAGCAGTTTTAGTGGGACTAGCCGCGAGCAGTTCTTC. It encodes CASSFSGTSREQFF.

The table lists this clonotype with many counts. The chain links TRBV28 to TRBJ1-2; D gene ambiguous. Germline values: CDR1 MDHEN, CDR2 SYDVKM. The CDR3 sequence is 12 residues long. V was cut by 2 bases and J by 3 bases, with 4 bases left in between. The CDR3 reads CASSLQDYGYTF. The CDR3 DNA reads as TGTGCCAGCAGTTTACAGGACTATGGCTACACCTTC.

CDR3 bases: TGCGCCAGCAGTGAGAGGGGCGCGGGTGGGGACGGCTACACCTTC. It specifies CASSERGAGGDGYTF. The chain is built from TRBV10-2 and TRBJ1-2; D is possibly TRBD1 (5 bases). The germline V gene has CDR1 WSHSY and CDR2 SAAADI. The ends were cut back, 2 bases at V and 8 bases at J, with 18 bases in the middle. The CDR3 loop spans 15 amino acids.

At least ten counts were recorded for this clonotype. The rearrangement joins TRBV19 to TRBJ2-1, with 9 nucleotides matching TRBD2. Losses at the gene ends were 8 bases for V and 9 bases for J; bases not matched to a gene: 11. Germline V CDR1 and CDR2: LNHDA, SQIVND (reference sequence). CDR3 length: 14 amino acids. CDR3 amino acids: CASSGSGSRVEQFF. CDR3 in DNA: TGTGCCAGTTCGGGTAGCGGGAGTCGGGTTGAGCAGTTCTTC.

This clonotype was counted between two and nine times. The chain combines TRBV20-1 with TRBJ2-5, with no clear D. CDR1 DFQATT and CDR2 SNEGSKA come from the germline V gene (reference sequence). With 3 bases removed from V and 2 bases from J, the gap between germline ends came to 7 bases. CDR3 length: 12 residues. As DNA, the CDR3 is TGCAGTGCTAGGGGGAATCAAGAGACCCAGTACTTC. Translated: CSARGNQETQYF.

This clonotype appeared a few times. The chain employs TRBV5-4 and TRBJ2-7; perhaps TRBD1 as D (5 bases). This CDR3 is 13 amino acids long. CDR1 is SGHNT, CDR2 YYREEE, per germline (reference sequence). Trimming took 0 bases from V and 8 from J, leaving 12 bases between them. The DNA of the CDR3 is TGTGCCAGCAGCTTGGTAGGGGATCGCAAGCAGTACTTC. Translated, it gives CASSLVGDRKQYF.

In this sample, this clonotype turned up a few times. The CDR3 protein is CASSLVPAGGSYNEQFF. DNA of the CDR3: TGCGCCAGCAGCTTGGTTCCAGCGGGAGGGTCCTACAATGAGCAGTTCTTC. The chain uses TRBV5-1 and TRBJ2-1, with 10 bases aligning to TRBD2. V shed 0 bases, J shed 1 base, and the junction held 4 bases outside the gene matches. The CDR3 consists of 17 residues. CDR1 and CDR2 (germline): SGHRS, YFSETQ.

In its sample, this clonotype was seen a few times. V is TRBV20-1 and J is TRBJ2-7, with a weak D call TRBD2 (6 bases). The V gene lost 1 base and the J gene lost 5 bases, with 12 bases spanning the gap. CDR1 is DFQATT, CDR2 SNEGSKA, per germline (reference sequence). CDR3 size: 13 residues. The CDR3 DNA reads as TGCAGTGCTAGAGCCGAAGCGGGCCACGAGCAGTACTTC. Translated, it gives CSARAEAGHEQYF.

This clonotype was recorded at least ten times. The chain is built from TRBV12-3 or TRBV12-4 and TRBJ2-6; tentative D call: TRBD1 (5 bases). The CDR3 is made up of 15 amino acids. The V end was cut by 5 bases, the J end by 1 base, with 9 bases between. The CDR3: CASSPRTSGANVLTF. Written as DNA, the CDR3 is TGTGCCAGCAGTCCCAGGACATCTGGGGCCAACGTCCTGACTTTC.

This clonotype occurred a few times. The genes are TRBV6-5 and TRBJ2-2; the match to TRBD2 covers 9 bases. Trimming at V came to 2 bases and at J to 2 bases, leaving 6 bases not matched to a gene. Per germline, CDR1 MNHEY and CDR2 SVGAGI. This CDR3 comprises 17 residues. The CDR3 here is CASSYKRGVANTGELFF. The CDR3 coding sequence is TGTGCCAGCAGTTACAAGCGGGGGGTAGCAAACACCGGGGAGCTGTTTTTT.

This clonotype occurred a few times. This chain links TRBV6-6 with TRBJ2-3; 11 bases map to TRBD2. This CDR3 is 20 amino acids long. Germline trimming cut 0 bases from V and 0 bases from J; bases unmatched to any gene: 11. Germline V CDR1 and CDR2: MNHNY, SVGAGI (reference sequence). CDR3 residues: CASSYSGLAGRRGSTDTQYF. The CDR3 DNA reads TGTGCCAGCAGTTACTCCGGACTAGCGGGTCGGCGGGGAAGCACAGATACGCAGTATTTT.

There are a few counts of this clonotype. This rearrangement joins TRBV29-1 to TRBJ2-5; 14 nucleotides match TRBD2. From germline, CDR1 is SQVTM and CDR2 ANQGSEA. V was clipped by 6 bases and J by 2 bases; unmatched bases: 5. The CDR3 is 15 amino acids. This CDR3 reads CSVGGLAGVQETQYF. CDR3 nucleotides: TGCAGCGTAGGGGGACTAGCGGGAGTGCAAGAGACCCAGTACTTC. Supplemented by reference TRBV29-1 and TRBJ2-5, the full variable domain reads SAVISQKPSRDICQRGTSLTIQCQVDSQVTMMFWYRQQPGQSLTLIATANQGSEATYESGFVIDKFPISRPNLTFSTLTVSNMSPEDSSIYLCSVGGLAGVQETQYFGPGTRLLVL.

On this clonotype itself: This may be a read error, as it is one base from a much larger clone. CDR3 DNA: TGTGCCAGCGGCGCGGCGAACACCGGGGAGCTGTTTTTT. Its translation: CASGAANTGELFF. The chain is built from TRBV6-2 or TRBV6-3 and TRBJ2-2; D is unclear. V was cut by 8 bases and J by 0 bases, with 7 bases left in between. Germline loops: CDR1 MNHEY, CDR2 SVGEGT. The CDR3 runs 13 residues.

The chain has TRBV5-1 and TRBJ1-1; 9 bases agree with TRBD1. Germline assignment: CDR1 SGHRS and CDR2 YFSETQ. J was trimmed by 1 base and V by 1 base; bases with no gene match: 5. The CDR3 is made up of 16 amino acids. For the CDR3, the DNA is TGCGCCAGCAGCTTGCCCCAGGGACAGGGGAACACTGAAGCTTTCTTT. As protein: CASSLPQGQGNTEAFF.

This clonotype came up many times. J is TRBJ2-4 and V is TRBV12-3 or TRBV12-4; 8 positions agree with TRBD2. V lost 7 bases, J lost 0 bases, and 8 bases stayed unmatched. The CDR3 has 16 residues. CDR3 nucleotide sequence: TGTGCCAGCACCCAACGGGGGGGGATAGCCAAAAACATTCAGTACTTC. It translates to CASTQRGGIAKNIQYF.

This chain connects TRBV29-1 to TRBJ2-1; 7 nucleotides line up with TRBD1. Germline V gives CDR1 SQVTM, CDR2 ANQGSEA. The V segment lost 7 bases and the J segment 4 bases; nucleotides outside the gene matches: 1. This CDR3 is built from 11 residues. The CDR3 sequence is CSADRYNEQFF. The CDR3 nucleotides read TGCAGCGCGGACAGGTACAATGAGCAGTTCTTC.

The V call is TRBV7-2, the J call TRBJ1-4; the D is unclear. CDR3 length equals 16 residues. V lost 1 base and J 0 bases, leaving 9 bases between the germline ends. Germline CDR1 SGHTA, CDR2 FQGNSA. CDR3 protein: CASSLVPKTTNEKLFF. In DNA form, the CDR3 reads TGTGCCAGCAGCTTAGTTCCAAAAACAACTAATGAAAAACTGTTTTTT.

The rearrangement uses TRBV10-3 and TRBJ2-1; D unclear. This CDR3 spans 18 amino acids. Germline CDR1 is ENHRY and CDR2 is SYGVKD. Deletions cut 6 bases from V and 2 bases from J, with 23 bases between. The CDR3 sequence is CAIRTVPRVVLTYNEQFF. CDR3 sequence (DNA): TGTGCCATCAGGACTGTTCCCAGAGTAGTCCTCACCTACAATGAGCAGTTCTTC.

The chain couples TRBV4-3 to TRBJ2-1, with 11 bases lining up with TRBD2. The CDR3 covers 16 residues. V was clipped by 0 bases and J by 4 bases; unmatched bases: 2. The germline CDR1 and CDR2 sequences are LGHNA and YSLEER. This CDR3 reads CASSQDIAGGYNEQFF. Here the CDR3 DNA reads TGCGCCAGCAGCCAAGATATAGCGGGAGGGTACAATGAGCAGTTCTTC.

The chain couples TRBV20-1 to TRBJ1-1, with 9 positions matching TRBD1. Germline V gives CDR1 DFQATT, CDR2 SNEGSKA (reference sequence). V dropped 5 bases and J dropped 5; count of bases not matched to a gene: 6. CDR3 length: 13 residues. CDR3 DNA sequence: TGCAGTGCTCCGACAGGGGGGGGAACTGAAGCTTTCTTT. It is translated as CSAPTGGGTEAFF.

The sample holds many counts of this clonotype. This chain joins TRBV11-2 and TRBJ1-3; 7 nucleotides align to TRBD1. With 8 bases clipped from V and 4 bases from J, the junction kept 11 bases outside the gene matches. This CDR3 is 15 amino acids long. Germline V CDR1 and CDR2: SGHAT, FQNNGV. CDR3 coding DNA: TGTGCCAGCGTCCCAGACAGGGCCGGCGGAAACACCATATATTTT. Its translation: CASVPDRAGGNTIYF.

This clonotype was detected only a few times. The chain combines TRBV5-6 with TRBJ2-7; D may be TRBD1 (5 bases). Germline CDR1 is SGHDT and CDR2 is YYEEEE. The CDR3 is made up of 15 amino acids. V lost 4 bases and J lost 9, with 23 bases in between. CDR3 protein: CASSPSTRQYSGQYF. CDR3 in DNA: TGTGCCAGCAGCCCGAGTACCCGACAGTATTCAGGGCAGTACTTC.